This TCR beta chain was identified during a study of CD8 T cells in ankylosing spondylitis. Study-wide results and limits: Apparently characteristic of ankylosing spondylitis blood was a TCR beta motif (about 8 highly homologous variants). In reactive arthritis synovial fluid and blood, some motif variants had been reported before.

Quantitative barcoded 5'-RACE was used to prepare TCR beta libraries. A single record per CDR3 protein comes from TCRdb applying MiXCR to the 5' RACE reads. In the table there are around 230,000 distinct CDR3 sequences, about 9.1% of which are singletons. J lost 5 bases, V lost 6 bases, and 7 bases had no gene match. This CDR3 is 14 amino acids long. Germline values: CDR1 MNHNS, CDR2 SASEGT. The table lists this clonotype with many counts. Its antigen remains unknown. This clonotype was sampled from a male donor with ankylosing spondylitis or in good health (not recorded which). The J gene is TRBJ1-5, the V gene TRBV6-1; the match to TRBD1 covers 7 bases. The sequencing input was blood, either unsorted or a sorted T cell fraction (not recorded which). The CDR3 here is CASSPDRAYQPQHF. In nucleotides, the CDR3 is TGTGCCAGCAGCCCCGACAGGGCCTATCAGCCCCAGCATTTT.